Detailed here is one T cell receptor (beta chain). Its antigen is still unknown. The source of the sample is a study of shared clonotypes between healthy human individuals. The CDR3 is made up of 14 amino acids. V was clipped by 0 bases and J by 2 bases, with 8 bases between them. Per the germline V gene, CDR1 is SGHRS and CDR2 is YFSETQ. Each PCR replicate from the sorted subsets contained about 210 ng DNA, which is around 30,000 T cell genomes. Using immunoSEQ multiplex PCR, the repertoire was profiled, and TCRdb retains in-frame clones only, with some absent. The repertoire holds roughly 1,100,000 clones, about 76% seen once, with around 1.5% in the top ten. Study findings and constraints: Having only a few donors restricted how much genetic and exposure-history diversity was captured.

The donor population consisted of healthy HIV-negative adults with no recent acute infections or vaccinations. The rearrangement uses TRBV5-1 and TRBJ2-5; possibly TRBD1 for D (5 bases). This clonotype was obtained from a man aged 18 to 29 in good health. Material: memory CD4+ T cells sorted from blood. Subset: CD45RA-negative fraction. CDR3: CASSLEGSQETQYF. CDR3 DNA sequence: TGCGCCAGCAGCTTGGAGGGGTCACAAGAGACCCAGTACTTC.